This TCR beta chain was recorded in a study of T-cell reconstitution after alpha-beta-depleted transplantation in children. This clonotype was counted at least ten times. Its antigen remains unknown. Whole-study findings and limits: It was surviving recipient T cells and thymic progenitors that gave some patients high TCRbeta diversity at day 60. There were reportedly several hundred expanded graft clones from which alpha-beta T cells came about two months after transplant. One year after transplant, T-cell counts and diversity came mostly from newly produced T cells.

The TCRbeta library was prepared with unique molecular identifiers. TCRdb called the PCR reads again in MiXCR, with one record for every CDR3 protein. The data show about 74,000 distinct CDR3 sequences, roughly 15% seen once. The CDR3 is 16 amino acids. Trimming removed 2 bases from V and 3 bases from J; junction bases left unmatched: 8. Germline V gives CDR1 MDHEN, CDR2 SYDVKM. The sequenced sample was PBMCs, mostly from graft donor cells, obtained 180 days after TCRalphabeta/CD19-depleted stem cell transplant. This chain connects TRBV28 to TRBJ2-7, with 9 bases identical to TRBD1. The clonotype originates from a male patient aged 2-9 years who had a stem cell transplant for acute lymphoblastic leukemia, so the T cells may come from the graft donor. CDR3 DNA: TGTGCCAGCAGTTTAAGGGGACAGGGTTCCTACTACGAGCAGTACTTC. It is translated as CASSLRGQGSYYEQYF.